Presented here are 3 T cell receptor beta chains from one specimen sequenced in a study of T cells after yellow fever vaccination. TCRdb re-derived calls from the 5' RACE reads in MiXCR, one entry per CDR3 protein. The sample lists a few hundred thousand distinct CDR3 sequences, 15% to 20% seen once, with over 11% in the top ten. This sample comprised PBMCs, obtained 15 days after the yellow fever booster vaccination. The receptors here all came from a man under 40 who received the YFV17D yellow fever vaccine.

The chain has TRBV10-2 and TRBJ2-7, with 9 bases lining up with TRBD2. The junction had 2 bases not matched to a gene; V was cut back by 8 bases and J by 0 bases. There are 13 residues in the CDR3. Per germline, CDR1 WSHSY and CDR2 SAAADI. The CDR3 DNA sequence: TGCGCCAGCGTGACTAGCGGCTCCTACGAGCAGTACTTC. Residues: CASVTSGSYEQYF.

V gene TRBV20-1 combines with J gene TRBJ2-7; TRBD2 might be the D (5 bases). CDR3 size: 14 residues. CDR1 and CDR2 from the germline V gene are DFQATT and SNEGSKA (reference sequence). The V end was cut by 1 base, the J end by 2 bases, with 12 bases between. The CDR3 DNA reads TGCAGTGCTAGAGCTGAGCGGCCCCCCTACGAGCAGTACTTC. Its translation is CSARAERPPYEQYF.

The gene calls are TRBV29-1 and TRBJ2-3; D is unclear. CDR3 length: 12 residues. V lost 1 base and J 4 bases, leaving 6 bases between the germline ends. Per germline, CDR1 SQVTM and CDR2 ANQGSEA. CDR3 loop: CSVEGAADTQYF. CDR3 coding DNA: TGCAGCGTTGAAGGGGCGGCAGATACGCAGTATTTT.